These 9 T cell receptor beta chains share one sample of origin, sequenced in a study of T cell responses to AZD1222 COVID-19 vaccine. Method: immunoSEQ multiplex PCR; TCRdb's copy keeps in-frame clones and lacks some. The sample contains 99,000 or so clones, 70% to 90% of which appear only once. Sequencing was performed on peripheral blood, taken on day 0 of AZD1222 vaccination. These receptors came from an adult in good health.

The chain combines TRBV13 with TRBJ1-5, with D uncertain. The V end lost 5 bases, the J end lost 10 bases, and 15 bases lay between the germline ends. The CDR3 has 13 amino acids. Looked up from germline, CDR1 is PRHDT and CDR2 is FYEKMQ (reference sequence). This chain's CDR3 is CASSPDRSRPQHF. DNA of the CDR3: TGTGCCAGCAGCCCGGACCGATCACGACCCCAGCATTTT.

CDR3 in amino acids: CASRVSRGYTF. CDR3 nucleotides: TGTGCCAGTAGAGTCAGCAGGGGCTACACCTTC. The chain joins TRBV19 to TRBJ1-2; D unclear. The CDR3 covers 11 residues. Looked up from germline, CDR1 is LNHDA and CDR2 is SQIVND (reference sequence). V gave up 6 bases and J gave up 8 bases, with 10 bases separating them.

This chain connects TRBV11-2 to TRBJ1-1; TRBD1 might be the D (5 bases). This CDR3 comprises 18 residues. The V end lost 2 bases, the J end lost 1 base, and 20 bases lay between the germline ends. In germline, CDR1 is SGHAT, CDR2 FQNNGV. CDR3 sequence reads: CASSLWGRSALTNTEAFF. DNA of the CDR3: TGTGCCAGCAGCTTATGGGGCCGCAGTGCTCTTACGAACACTGAAGCTTTCTTT.

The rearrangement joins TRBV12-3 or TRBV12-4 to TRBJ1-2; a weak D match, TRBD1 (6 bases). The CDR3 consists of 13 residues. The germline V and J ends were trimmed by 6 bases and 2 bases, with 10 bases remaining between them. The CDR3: CASRPTGNYGYTF. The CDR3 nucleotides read TGTGCCAGCAGACCCACAGGGAACTATGGCTACACCTTC.

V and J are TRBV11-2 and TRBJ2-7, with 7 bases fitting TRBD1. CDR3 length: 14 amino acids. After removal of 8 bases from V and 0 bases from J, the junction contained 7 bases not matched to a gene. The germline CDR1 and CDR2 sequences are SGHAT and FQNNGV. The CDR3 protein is CASRAPGGSYEQYF. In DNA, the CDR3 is TGTGCCAGCCGCGCCCCAGGGGGCTCCTACGAGCAGTACTTC.

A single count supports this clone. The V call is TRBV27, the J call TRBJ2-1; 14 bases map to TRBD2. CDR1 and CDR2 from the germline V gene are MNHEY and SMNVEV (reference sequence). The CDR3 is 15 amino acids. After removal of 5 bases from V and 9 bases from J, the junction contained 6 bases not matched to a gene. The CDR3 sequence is CASSPTSGGGSEQFF. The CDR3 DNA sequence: TGTGCCAGCAGTCCGACTAGCGGGGGGGGGTCTGAGCAGTTCTTC.

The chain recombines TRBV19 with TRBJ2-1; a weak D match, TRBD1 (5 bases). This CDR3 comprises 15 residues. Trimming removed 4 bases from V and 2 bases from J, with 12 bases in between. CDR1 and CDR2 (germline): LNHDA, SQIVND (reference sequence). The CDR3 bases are TGTGCCAGTAGTAGCGACAGATCTCCCTACAATGAGCAGTTCTTC. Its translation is CASSSDRSPYNEQFF.

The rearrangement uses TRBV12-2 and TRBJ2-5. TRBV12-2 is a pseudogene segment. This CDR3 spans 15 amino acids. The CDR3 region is CASHKSSWGPETQYF. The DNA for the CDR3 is TGTGCAAGTCACAAGAGTAGCTGGGGTCCCGAGACCCAGTACTTC.

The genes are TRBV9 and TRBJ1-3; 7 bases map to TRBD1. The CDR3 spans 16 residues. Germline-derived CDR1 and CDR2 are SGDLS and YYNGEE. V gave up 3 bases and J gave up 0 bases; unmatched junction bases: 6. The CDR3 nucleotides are TGTGCCAGCAGCGCGCTCGACAGGGTCTCTGGAAACACCATATATTTT. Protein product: CASSALDRVSGNTIYF.